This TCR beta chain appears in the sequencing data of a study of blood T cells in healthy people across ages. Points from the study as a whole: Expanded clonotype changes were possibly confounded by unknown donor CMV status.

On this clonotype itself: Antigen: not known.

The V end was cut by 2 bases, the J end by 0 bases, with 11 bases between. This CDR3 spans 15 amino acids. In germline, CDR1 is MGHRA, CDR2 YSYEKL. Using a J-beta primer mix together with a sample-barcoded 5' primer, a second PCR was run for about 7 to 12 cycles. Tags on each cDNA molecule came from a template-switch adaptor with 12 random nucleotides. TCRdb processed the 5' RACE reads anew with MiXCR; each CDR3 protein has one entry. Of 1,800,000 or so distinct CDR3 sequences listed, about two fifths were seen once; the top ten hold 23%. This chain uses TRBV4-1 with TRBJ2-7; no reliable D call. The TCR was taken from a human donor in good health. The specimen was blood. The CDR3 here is CASSQLRKTSYEQYF. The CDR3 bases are TGCGCCAGCAGCCAATTAAGAAAAACCTCCTACGAGCAGTACTTC.